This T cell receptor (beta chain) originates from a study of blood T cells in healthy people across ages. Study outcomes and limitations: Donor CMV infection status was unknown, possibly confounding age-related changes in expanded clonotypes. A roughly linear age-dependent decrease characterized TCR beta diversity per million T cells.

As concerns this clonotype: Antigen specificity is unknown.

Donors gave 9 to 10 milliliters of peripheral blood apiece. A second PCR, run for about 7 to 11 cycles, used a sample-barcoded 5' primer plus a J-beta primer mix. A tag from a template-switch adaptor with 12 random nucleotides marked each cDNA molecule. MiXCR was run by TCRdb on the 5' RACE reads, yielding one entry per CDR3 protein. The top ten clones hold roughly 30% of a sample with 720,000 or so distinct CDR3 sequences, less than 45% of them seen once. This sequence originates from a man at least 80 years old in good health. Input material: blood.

This CDR3 is CATRSGGPGSISDTQYF. Here the CDR3 DNA reads TGTGCCACCAGGTCCGGGGGGCCGGGATCTATTTCAGATACGCAGTATTTT. The chain has TRBV24-1 and TRBJ2-3, with D tentatively TRBD2 (7 bases). Trimming shortened V by 7 bases and J by 4 bases, and 23 bases separated the two germline ends. CDR1 and CDR2 from the germline V gene are KGHDR and SFDVKD. There are 17 residues in the CDR3.